The rows below give T cell receptor beta chains drawn from one sample of a study of PD-L1 blockade in urothelial cancer. TCRdb's table, derived via immunoSEQ multiplex PCR, lists solely in-frame clones and lacks some. The sample holds approximately 50,000 clones, about 80% seen once. This sample comprised PBMCs, obtained around atezolizumab (anti-PD-L1) treatment. All receptors derive from a man between 50 and 59 years old with urothelial cancer. The conserved cysteine and the conserved F or W are not part of the CDR3 here.

TRBV7-2	ASSPGSRTGELF
TRBV9	ASSPLDYYTDTQY
TRBV10-1	ASSEVFGQGLSDTQY
TRBV2	ASSLEGTANEAF
TRBV10-1	ASGAGAGGELF
TRBV7-9	ASSLGASGNTIY
TRBV9	ASSRGGQGGRETQY
TRBV9	ASSAGLASYEQY
TRBV7-2	ASSLPRQFGAEAF
TRBV2	ASSRLGTNEKLF
TRBV5-1	ASRQDSPNSPLH
TRBV5-6	ASSPPNRAANTEAF
TRBV5-1	ASSLEGGRRNTEAF
TRBV30	AWSNIPTGRGYT
TRBV30	AWLAGTSKKGTGELF
TRBV7-8	ASSFGQDGNTIY
TRBV7-8	ASSRLGQGATARAQH
TRBV5-4	AGSFEGVSYEQY
TRBV18	ASSPRTGGDFDYT
TRBV5-1	ASRVQTNSYEQY
TRBV7-2	ASSSLRGDQPQH
TRBV6-5	ASGTGQGWNTQY
TRBV19	ASSTGQGKTYEQY
TRBV4-1	ASSQFYVPSQGGRDYEQY
TRBV15	ATSPGQGGFYEQY
TRBV10-3	AIRDRGRIANTGELF
TRBV5-1	ASKRRDRNEKLF
TRBV7-2	ASSFKGSNYGYT
TRBV7-9	ASRAGQHSYEQY
TRBV5-1	ASRLAGRYEQY
TRBV6-1	ASSETGTANEKLF
TRBV19	ASSIGQGVTDTQY
TRBV6-5	ASSPTSGSYNEQF
TRBV7-9	ASSFTGGMEQPQH
TRBV5-6	ASSLVTSRSPLH
TRBV7-2	ASSPGSAGPTSGANVLT
TRBV27	ASSRGQPGQPQH
TRBV27	ASSFGPYPFTGNYGYT
TRBV18	ASSPTTSAGIRWR
TRBV15	ATSIGSGAKNIQY
TRBV2	ARRPGGGETQY
TRBV30	AWMSAGRVETQY
TRBV19	ASSITLAGIQGHNEQF
TRBV5-1	ASSKGQTYEQY
TRBV6-5	ASAIIAGAGNEQY
TRBV15	ATSRRRTGREQY
TRBV5-6	ASSKRDRGGEAF
TRBV5-1	ASGAAETQY
TRBV9	ASSKPGQPLTDTQY
TRBV6-6	ASSGMGAAKNIQY
TRBV6-1	ASSETSGSVRDTQY
TRBV28	ASSPGLAGEGYEQY
TRBV29-1	SVEGGDRGTDTQY
TRBV7-8	ASSLPGLAGENEQF
TRBV5-8	ASSLWSLAARGETQY